The 21 T cell receptor beta chains below come from one sample, sequenced in a study of cytomegalovirus exposure and HLA in healthy donors. The PCR ran on 60 Vbeta and 13 Jbeta primers. Here immunoSEQ multiplex PCR was the method, and the copy in TCRdb shows in-frame clones only, minus some. Of some 140,000 clones in the sample, over 75% are singletons; the top ten hold 8.8%. Sequenced: PBMCs. These receptors all come from a woman aged 50 to 65 in good health and CMV-seropositive.

The V and J genes are TRBV29-1 and TRBJ1-2; tentatively, D is TRBD1 (6 bases). Trimming took off 4 bases at V and 8 bases at J, with 17 bases between the two ends. The length of the CDR3 is 13 residues. The germline gives CDR1 SQVTM, CDR2 ANQGSEA. The CDR3 DNA sequence: TGCAGCGTTGGGTATGGGGGCCCATGGGGCTACACCTTC. This gives the protein CSVGYGGPWGYTF.

The rearrangement links TRBV5-1 to TRBJ2-5; 11 positions agree with TRBD2. After removal of 5 bases from V and 5 bases from J, the junction contained 11 bases not matched to a gene. Germline loops: CDR1 SGHRS, CDR2 YFSETQ. The CDR3 sequence is 16 residues long. This CDR3 is CASRPWGLAGGETQYF. Written as DNA, the CDR3 is TGCGCCAGCAGACCGTGGGGCCTAGCGGGGGGCGAGACCCAGTACTTC.

This chain connects TRBV30 to TRBJ1-4, with D possibly TRBD1 on 5 matching bases. Germline V gene data show CDR1 as GTSNPN and CDR2 as SVGIG (reference sequence). This CDR3 is 14 amino acids long. V was cut by 0 bases and J by 8 bases, with 13 bases left in between. The CDR3 bases are TGTGCCTGGAGTGTTAATAGGGGTGGCGAAAAACTGTTTTTT. Protein: CAWSVNRGGEKLFF.

The rearrangement uses TRBV4-3 and TRBJ1-4, with 9 positions matching TRBD1. The ends lost 4 bases at V and 0 bases at J; junction bases unmatched: 3. The CDR3 is 16 residues long. CDR1 is LGHNA and CDR2 is YSLEER in the germline V gene. CDR3 bases: TGCGCCAGCAGCCCGACAGGGGGTTCAACTAATGAAAAACTGTTTTTT. Translated, it gives CASSPTGGSTNEKLFF.

This clone was seen once. The gene calls are TRBV7-2 and TRBJ1-2; the match to TRBD1 covers 7 bases. Germline-derived CDR1 and CDR2 are SGHTA and FQGNSA. The CDR3 is 17 amino acids. Trimming cost V 5 bases and J 0 bases; bases outside gene matches: 12. CDR3 sequence (DNA): TGTGCCAGCAGCCACGGAGACAGGGCCCATTCTAACTATGGCTACACCTTC. This codes for CASSHGDRAHSNYGYTF.

The V gene is TRBV14, the J gene TRBJ2-3; TRBD1 aligns across 8 bases. V was pared by 0 bases and J by 4 bases, with 9 bases of the junction left unmatched. Germline V lookup: CDR1 SGHDN, CDR2 FVKESK. This CDR3 region has 17 residues. This chain's CDR3 is CASSQDLAGGAADTQYF. The CDR3 region has the DNA TGTGCCAGCAGCCAAGACCTCGCAGGGGGCGCCGCAGATACGCAGTATTTT.

CDR3 sequence: CASSFTGGNSPLHF. CDR3 DNA: TGTGCCAGCAGTTTCACAGGGGGCAATTCACCCCTCCACTTT. V is TRBV28 and J is TRBJ1-6, with 9 nucleotides matching TRBD1. The CDR3 length is 14 residues. V lost 3 bases and J lost 7; bases outside the gene matches: 1. Germline-derived CDR1 and CDR2 are MDHEN and SYDVKM.

The genes are TRBV15 and TRBJ2-1, with D tentatively TRBD1 (5 bases). Trimming pared 0 bases from V and 12 bases from J, leaving 15 bases between. The CDR3 has 14 residues. CDR1 LNHNV and CDR2 YYDKDF come from the germline V gene (reference sequence). CDR3: CATSREQVPLGQFF. The CDR3 DNA reads as TGTGCCACCAGCAGAGAACAGGTCCCGTTAGGGCAGTTCTTC. Full variable domain (remainder filled in from reference TRBV15 and TRBJ2-1): DAMVIQNPRYQVTQFGKPVTLSCSQTLNHNVMYWYQQKSSQAPKLLFHYYDKDFNNEADTPDNFQSRRPNTSFCFLDIRSPGLGDTAMYLCATSREQVPLGQFFGPGTRLTVL.

A remark on this clone: The identical CDR3 is also encoded by other nucleotide sequences in the sample. This chain connects TRBV5-4 to TRBJ1-1, with D unresolved. Deletions cut 0 bases from V and 4 bases from J, with 7 bases between. The CDR3 has 13 amino acids. Germline V lookup: CDR1 SGHNT, CDR2 YYREEE (reference sequence). The CDR3 DNA follows: TGTGCCAGCAGCTTGGCTAGCGGCACTGAAGCTTTCTTT. This encodes CASSLASGTEAFF.

The V call is TRBV5-4, the J call TRBJ2-5, with D perhaps TRBD2 (6 bases). There are 14 residues in the CDR3. Trimming took off 10 bases at V and 2 bases at J, with 18 bases between the two ends. Germline V lookup: CDR1 SGHNT, CDR2 YYREEE (reference sequence). DNA for the CDR3: TGTGCCTACCAGAGCGGGTGGGAACAAGAGACCCAGTACTTC. It specifies CAYQSGWEQETQYF.

The rearrangement joins TRBV27 to TRBJ2-1; 7 nucleotides match TRBD1. After removal of 5 bases from V and 3 bases from J, the junction contained 7 bases not matched to a gene. The CDR3 is 15 amino acids. Looked up from germline, CDR1 is MNHEY and CDR2 is SMNVEV (reference sequence). CDR3 nucleotide sequence: TGTGCCAGCAGTGCGGTACAGGGGATCTACAATGAGCAGTTCTTC. Its translation is CASSAVQGIYNEQFF.

The chain recombines TRBV4-1 with TRBJ1-5; D uncertain. Germline CDR1 is MGHRA and CDR2 is YSYEKL. V was trimmed by 3 bases and J by 0 bases, leaving 15 bases between them. The CDR3 is 17 residues long. The CDR3 DNA follows: TGCGCCAGCAGCCAGGCCGCGGCGGCGTATAGCAATCAGCCCCAGCATTTT. It translates to CASSQAAAAYSNQPQHF.

The chain has TRBV29-1 and TRBJ1-1; 9 positions agree with TRBD1. The CDR3 has 14 amino acids. CDR1 and CDR2 (germline): SQVTM, ANQGSEA. V was clipped by 7 bases and J by 2 bases; unmatched bases: 8. CDR3 region: CSAVDRGSNTEAFF. In nucleotides, the CDR3 is TGCAGCGCTGTGGACAGGGGCTCCAACACTGAAGCTTTCTTT.

The gene calls are TRBV28 and TRBJ1-1, with no clear D. The CDR3 has 12 amino acids. CDR1 and CDR2 from the germline V gene are MDHEN and SYDVKM. Trimming removed 2 bases at V and 4 bases at J, with 5 bases between. CDR3 in amino acids: CASSLEGTEAFF. CDR3 in DNA: TGTGCCAGCAGTTTAGAGGGCACTGAAGCTTTCTTT. The full variable domain, completed using reference TRBV28 and TRBJ1-1, is DVKVTQSSRYLVKRTGEKVFLECVQDMDHENMFWYRQDPGLGLRLIYFSYDVKMKEKGDIPEGYSVSREKKERFSLILESASTNQTSMYLCASSLEGTEAFFGQGTRLTVV.

This chain uses TRBV7-8 with TRBJ1-5; the match to TRBD1 covers 7 bases. The V and J ends lost 5 bases and 2 bases, in that order; junction bases with no gene match: 3. In germline, CDR1 is SGHVS, CDR2 FQNEAQ. CDR3 size: 14 residues. The CDR3 is CASSLGQGNQPQHF. The CDR3 nucleotides read TGTGCCAGCAGCCTTGGACAGGGCAATCAGCCCCAGCATTTT. Looking up the rest from reference TRBV7-8 and TRBJ1-5 gives the full variable domain: GAGVSQSPRYKVAKRGQDVALRCDPISGHVSLFWYQQALGQGPEFLTYFQNEAQLDKSGLPSDRFFAERPEGSVSTLKIQRTQQEDSAVYLCASSLGQGNQPQHFGDGTRLSIL.

CDR3 protein: CASSVTGPEQYF. DNA of the CDR3: TGTGCCAGCAGCGTGACAGGGCCCGAGCAGTACTTC. The chain recombines TRBV7-9 with TRBJ2-7, with TRBD1 matching 7 bases. The CDR3 runs to 12 residues. Trimming at V came to 5 bases and at J to 6 bases, leaving 4 bases not matched to a gene. Germline V gene sequence: CDR1 SEHNR, CDR2 FQNEAQ (reference sequence).

The rearrangement links TRBV2 to TRBJ2-5; 8 bases match TRBD1. This CDR3 contains 14 residues. Germline V gene sequence: CDR1 SNHLY, CDR2 FYNNEI. V shed 8 bases and J 11 bases; nucleotides not matched to a gene: 16. The CDR3 loop is CASVEEDRVFGQYF. CDR3 DNA: TGTGCCAGCGTGGAAGAGGACAGGGTTTTTGGGCAGTACTTC. The full variable domain, its missing parts supplied by reference TRBV2 and TRBJ2-5, is EPEVTQTPSHQVTQMGQEVILRCVPISNHLYFYWYRQILGQKVEFLVSFYNNEISEKSEIFDDQFSVERPDGSNFTLKIRSTKLEDSAMYFCASVEEDRVFGQYFGPGTRLLVL.

J is TRBJ1-1 and V is TRBV7-2; the D is unclear. Germline-derived CDR1 and CDR2 are SGHTA and FQGNSA. The length of the CDR3 is 13 residues. V was shortened by 3 bases and J by 0 bases, with 5 bases between the two germline ends. The CDR3 loop reads CASSLIVNTEAFF. The CDR3 coding sequence is TGTGCCAGCAGCTTGATAGTGAACACTGAAGCTTTCTTT.

The chain has TRBV5-6 and TRBJ2-3; the match to TRBD1 covers 11 bases. The V segment lost 4 bases and the J segment 6 bases; nucleotides outside the gene matches: 10. Per germline, CDR1 SGHDT and CDR2 YYEEEE. The CDR3 is made up of 16 amino acids. Written as DNA, the CDR3 is TGTGCCAGCAGCGACGGACAGGGGGCGTCCTGGGATACGCAGTATTTT. Translated: CASSDGQGASWDTQYF.

This chain uses TRBV28 with TRBJ2-7, with 7 nucleotides matching TRBD1. CDR3 length equals 12 residues. CDR1 is MDHEN and CDR2 is SYDVKM in the germline V gene. V dropped 6 bases and J dropped 5; count of bases not matched to a gene: 4. The CDR3 reads CASSQTGDEQYF. DNA of the CDR3: TGTGCCAGCAGCCAAACAGGGGACGAGCAGTACTTC.

The rearrangement joins TRBV19 to TRBJ2-5; maybe TRBD2 (5 bases). The V gene's germline CDR1 is LNHDA and CDR2 SQIVND (reference sequence). V shed 10 bases and J shed 2 bases, with 20 bases lying between them. The length of the CDR3 is 15 residues. CDR3 protein: CATEARALGQETQYF. For the CDR3, the DNA is TGTGCCACGGAGGCACGGGCATTGGGGCAAGAGACCCAGTACTTC. Full variable domain (remainder filled in from reference TRBV19 and TRBJ2-5): DGGITQSPKYLFRKEGQNVTLSCEQNLNHDAMYWYRQDPGQGLRLIYYSQIVNDFQKGDIAEGYSVSREKKESFPLTVTSAQKNPTAFYLCATEARALGQETQYFGPGTRLLVL.